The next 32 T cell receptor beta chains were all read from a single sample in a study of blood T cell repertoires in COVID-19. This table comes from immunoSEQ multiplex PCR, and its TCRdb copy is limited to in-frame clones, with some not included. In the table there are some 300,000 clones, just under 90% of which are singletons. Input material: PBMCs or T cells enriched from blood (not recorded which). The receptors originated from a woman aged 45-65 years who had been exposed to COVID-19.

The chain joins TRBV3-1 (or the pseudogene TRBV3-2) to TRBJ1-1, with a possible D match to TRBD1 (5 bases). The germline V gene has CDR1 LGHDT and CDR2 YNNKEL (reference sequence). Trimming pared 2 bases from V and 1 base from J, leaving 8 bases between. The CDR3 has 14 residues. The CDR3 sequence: CASSQSTGNTEAFF. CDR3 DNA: TGTGCCAGCAGCCAATCTACAGGGAACACTGAAGCTTTCTTT.

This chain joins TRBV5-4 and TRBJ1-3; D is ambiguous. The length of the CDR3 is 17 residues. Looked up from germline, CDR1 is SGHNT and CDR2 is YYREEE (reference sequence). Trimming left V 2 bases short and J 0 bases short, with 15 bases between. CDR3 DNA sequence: TGTGCCAGCAGCTTCTCGGAGAGCTCCTTCTCTGGAAACACCATATATTTT. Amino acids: CASSFSESSFSGNTIYF.

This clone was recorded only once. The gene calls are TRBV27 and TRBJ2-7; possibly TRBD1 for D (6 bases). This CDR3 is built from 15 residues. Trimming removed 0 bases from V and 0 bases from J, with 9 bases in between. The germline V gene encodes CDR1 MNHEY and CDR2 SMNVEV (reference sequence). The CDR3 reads CASSLSRGSSYEQYF. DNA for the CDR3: TGTGCCAGCAGTTTATCAAGGGGGAGCTCCTACGAGCAGTACTTC.

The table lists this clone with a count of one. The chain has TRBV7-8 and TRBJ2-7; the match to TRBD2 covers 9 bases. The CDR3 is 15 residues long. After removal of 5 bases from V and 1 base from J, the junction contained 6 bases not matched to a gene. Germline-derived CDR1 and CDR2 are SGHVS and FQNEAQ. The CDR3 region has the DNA TGTGCCAGCAGCCCAAGGACTAGCGTTTCCTACGAGCAGTACTTC. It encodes CASSPRTSVSYEQYF.

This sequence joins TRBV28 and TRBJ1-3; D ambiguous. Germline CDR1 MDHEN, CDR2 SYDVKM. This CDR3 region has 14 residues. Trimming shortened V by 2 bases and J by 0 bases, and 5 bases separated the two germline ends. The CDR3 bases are TGTGCCAGCAGTTTACGGAGCTCTGGAAACACCATATATTTT. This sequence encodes CASSLRSSGNTIYF.

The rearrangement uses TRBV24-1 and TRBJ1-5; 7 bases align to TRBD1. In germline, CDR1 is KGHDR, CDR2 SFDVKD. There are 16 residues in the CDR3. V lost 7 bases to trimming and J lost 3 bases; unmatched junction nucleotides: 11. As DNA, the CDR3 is TGTGCCACCAGCGAGGCGGGACAGCGATCCAATCAGCCCCAGCATTTT. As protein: CATSEAGQRSNQPQHF.

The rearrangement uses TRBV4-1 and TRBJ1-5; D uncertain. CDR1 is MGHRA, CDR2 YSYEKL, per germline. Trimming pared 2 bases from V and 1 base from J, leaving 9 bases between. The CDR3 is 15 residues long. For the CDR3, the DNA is TGCGCCAGCAGCCAAACGGGGATGAGCAATCAGCCCCAGCATTTT. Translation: CASSQTGMSNQPQHF.

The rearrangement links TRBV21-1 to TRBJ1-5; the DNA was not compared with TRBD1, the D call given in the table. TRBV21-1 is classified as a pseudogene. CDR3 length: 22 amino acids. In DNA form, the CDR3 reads TGTGCCAGCAGCAAATCGCAGCAATTTATTTCAGGACAGCATAATAGCAATCAGCCCCAGCATTTT. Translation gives CASSKSQQFISGQHNSNQPQHF.

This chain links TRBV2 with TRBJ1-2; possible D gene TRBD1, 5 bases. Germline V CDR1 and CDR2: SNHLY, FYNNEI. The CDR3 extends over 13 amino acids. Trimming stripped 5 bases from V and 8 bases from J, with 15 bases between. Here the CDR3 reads CASSSRDLGGYTF. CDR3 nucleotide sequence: TGTGCCAGCAGTTCCAGGGACTTGGGGGGCTACACCTTC.

CDR3 in amino acids: CASSPLSRITEAFF. The CDR3 DNA reads as TGTGCCAGCAGTCCACTATCAAGGATCACTGAAGCTTTCTTT. The V call is TRBV28, the J call TRBJ1-1; no reliable D call. Per germline, CDR1 MDHEN and CDR2 SYDVKM. CDR3 length equals 14 residues. V was clipped by 5 bases and J by 4 bases, with 14 bases between them.

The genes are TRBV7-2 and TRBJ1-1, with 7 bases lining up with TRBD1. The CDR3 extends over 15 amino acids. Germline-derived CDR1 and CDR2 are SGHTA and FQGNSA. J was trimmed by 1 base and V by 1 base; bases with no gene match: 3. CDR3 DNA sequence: TGTGCCAGCAGCTTAGGAGGGACAGCGAACACTGAAGCTTTCTTT. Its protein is CASSLGGTANTEAFF.

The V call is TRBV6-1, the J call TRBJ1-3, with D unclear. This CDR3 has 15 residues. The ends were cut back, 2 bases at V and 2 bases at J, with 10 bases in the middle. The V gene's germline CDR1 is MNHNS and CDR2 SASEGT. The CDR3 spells CASSETPSAGNTIYF. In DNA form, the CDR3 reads TGTGCCAGCAGTGAAACTCCCAGCGCTGGAAACACCATATATTTT.

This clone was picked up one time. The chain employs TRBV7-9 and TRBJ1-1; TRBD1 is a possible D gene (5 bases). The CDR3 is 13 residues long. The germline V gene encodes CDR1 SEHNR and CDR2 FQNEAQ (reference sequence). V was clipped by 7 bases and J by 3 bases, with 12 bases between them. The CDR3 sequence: CASMTDSHTEAFF. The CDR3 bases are TGTGCCAGCATGACCGACAGTCACACTGAAGCTTTCTTT.

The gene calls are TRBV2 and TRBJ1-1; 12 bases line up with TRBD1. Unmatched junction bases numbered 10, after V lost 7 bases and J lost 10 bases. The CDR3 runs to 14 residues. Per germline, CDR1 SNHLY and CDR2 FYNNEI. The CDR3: CASMISGTGGPAFF. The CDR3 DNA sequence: TGTGCCAGCATGATATCTGGGACAGGGGGCCCAGCTTTCTTT.

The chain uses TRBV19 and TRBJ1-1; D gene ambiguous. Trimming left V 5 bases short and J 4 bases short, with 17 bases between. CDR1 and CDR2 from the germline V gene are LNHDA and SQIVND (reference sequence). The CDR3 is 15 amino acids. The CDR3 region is CASSARPGLGTEAFF. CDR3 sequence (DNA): TGTGCCAGTAGTGCCCGACCGGGTCTTGGCACTGAAGCTTTCTTT.

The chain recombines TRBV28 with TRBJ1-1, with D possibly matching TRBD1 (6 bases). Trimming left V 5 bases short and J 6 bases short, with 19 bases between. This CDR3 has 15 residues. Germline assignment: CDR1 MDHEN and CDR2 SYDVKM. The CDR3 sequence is CASSPPGGASAEAFF. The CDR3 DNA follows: TGTGCCAGCAGTCCCCCTGGGGGGGCGAGCGCTGAAGCTTTCTTT.

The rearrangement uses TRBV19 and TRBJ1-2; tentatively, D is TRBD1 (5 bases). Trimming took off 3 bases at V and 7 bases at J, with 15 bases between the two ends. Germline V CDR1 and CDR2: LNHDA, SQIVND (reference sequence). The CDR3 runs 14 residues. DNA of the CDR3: TGTGCCAGTAGTATCCAGGGATCAAGCTCTGGCTACACCTTC. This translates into CASSIQGSSSGYTF.

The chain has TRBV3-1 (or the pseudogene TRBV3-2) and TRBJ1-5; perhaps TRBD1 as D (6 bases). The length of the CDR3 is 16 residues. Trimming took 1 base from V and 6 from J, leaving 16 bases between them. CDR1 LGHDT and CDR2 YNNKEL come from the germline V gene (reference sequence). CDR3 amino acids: CASSQGMSGAGQPQHF. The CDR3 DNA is TGTGCCAGCAGCCAAGGAATGTCAGGGGCGGGTCAGCCCCAGCATTTT.

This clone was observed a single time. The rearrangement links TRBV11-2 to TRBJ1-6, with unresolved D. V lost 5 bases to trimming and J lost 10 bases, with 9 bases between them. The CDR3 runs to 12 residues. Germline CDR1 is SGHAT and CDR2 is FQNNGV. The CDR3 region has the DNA TGTGCCAGCAGCCCCCCAGGCTCACCCCTCCACTTT. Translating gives CASSPPGSPLHF.

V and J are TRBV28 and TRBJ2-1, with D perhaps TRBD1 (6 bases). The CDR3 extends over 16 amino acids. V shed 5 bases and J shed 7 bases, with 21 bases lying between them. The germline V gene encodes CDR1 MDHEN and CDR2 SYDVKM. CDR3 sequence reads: CASSAQRTVLGNEQFF. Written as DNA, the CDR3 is TGTGCCAGCAGTGCCCAACGGACAGTACTAGGGAATGAGCAGTTCTTC.

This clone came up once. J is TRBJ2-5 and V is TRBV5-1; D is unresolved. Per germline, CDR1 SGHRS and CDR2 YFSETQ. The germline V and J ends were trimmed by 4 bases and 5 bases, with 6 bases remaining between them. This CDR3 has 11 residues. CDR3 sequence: CASSRLETQYF. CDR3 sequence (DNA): TGCGCCAGCAGCCGTCTGGAGACCCAGTACTTC.

The CDR3: CAISGQNNEQFF. Written as DNA, the CDR3 is TGTGCCATCAGTGGACAGAACAATGAGCAGTTCTTC. The gene calls are TRBV10-3 and TRBJ2-1, with a tentative D call TRBD1 (5 bases). The CDR3 runs to 12 residues. The V and J ends lost 4 bases and 5 bases respectively, with 6 bases between them. Looked up from germline, CDR1 is ENHRY and CDR2 is SYGVKD.

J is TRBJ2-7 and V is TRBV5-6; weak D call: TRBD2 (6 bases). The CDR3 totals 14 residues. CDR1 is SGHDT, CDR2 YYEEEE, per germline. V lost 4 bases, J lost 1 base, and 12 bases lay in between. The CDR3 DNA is TGTGCCAGCAGCCTACCCGGGGGTTCCTACGAGCAGTACTTC. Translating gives CASSLPGGSYEQYF. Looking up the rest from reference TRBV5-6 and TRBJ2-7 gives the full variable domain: DAGVTQSPTHLIKTRGQQVTLRCSPKSGHDTVSWYQQALGQGPQFIFQYYEEEERQRGNFPDRFSGHQFPNYSSELNVNALLLGDSALYLCASSLPGGSYEQYFGPGTRLTVT.

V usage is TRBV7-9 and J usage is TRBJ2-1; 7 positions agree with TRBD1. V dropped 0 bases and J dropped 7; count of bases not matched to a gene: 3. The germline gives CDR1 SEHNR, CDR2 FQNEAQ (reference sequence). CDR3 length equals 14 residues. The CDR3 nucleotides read TGTGCCAGCAGCTTAGCCGGGACAGCTAATGAGCAGTTCTTC. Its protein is CASSLAGTANEQFF. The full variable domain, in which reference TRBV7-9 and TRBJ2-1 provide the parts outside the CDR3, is DTGVSQNPRHKITKRGQNVTFRCDPISEHNRLYWYRQTLGQGPEFLTYFQNEAQLEKSRLLSDRFSAERPKGSFSTLEIQRTEQGDSAMYLCASSLAGTANEQFFGPGTRLTVL.

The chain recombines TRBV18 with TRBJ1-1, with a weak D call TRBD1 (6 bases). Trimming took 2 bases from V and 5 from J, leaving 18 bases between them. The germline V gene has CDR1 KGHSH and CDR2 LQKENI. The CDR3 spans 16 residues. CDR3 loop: CASSPRGAGTRTEAFF. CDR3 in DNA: TGTGCCAGCTCACCAAGAGGGGCAGGGACAAGGACTGAAGCTTTCTTT.

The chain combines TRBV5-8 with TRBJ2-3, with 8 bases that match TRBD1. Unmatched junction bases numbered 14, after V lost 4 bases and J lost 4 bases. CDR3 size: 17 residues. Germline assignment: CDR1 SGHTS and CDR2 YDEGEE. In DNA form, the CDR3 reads TGTGCCAGCAGCCCCCGGGTTGGCAGGGGGCGGGCAGATACGCAGTATTTT. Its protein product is CASSPRVGRGRADTQYF.

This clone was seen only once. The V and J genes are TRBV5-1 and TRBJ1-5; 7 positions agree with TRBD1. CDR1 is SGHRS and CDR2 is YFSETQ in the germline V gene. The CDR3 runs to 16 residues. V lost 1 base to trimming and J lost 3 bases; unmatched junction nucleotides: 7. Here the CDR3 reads CASSLTGDRVNQPQHF. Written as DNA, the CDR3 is TGCGCCAGCAGCTTGACCGGGGACAGAGTCAATCAGCCCCAGCATTTT.

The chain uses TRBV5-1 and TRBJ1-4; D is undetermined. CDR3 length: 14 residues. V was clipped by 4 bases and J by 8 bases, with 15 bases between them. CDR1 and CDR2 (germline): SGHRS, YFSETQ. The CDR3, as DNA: TGCGCCAGCAGCCCCCTACCAGGCGGGGAAAAACTGTTTTTT. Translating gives CASSPLPGGEKLFF. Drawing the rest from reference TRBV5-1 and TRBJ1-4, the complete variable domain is KAGVTQTPRYLIKTRGQQVTLSCSPISGHRSVSWYQQTPGQGLQFLFEYFSETQRNKGNFPGRFSGRQFSNSRSEMNVSTLELGDSALYLCASSPLPGGEKLFFGSGTQLSVL.

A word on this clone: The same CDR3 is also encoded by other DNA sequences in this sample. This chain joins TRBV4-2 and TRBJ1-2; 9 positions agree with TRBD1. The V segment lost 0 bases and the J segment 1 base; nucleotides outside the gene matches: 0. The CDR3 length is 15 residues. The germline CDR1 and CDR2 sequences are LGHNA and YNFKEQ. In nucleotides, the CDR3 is TGTGCCAGCAGCCAAGAGGGACAGGGTAACTATGGCTACACCTTC. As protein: CASSQEGQGNYGYTF.

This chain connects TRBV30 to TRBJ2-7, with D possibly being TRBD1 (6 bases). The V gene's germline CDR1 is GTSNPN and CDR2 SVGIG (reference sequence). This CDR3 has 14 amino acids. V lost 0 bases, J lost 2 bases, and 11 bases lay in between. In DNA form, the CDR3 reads TGTGCCTGGAGTGTAAGTGCAGGGGCCTACGAGCAGTACTTC. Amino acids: CAWSVSAGAYEQYF.

CDR3 DNA sequence: TGCAGCGTCAGAGGGACTAGCACTTACAATGAGCAGTTCTTC. Translation: CSVRGTSTYNEQFF. The gene calls are TRBV29-1 and TRBJ2-1, with TRBD2 identical over 9 bases. Germline V gene sequence: CDR1 SQVTM, CDR2 ANQGSEA. CDR3 length: 14 amino acids. Unmatched junction bases numbered 7, after V lost 6 bases and J lost 4 bases.

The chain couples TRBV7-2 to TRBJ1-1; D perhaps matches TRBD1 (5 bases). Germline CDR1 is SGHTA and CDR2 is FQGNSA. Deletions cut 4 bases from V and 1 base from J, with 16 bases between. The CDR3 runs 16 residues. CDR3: CASSYMSGRGNTEAFF. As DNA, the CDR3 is TGTGCCAGCAGCTACATGTCGGGGCGGGGGAACACTGAAGCTTTCTTT.